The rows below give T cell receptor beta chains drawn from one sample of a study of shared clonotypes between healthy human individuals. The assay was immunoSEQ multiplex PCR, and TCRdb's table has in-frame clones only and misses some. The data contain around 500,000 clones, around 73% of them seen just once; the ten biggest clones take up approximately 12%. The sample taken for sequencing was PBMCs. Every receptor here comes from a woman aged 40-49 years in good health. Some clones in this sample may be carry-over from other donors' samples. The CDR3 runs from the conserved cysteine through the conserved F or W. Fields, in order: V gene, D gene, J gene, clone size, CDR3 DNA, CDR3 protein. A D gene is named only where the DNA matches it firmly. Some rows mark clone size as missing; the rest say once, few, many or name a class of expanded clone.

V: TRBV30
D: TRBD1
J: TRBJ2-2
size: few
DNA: TGTGCCTGGAGTGGTGGACAGGCTAACACCGGGGAGCTGTTTTTT
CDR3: CAWSGGQANTGELFF

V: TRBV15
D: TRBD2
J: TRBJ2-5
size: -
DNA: TGTGCCACCAGCAGAGACCCCCTAGCGGGGGCGGGGGAGACCCAGTACTTC
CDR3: CATSRDPLAGAGETQYF

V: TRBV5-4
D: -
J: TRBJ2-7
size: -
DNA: TGTGCCAGCAGCACAACAGGGGGGGGGACTCCTCACGAGCAGTACTTC
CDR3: CASSTTGGGTPHEQYF

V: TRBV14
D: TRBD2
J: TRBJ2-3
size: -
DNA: TGTGCCAGCAGCCCGGTCGTAGCGGGAGTGTGGGGAACAGATACGCAGTATTTT
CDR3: CASSPVVAGVWGTDTQYF

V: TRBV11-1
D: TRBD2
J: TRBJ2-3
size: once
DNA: TGTGCCAGCAGCCAGCGGGGGGGCACAGATACGCAGTATTTT
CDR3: CASSQRGGTDTQYF

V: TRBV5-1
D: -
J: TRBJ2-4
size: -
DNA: TGCGCCAGCAGCTTGCCACAGGGGAGGGAAGCCAAAAACATTCAGTACTTC
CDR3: CASSLPQGREAKNIQYF

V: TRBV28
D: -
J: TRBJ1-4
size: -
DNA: TGTGCCAGCAGTTCCGGGACATATATTGAAAAACTGTTTTTT
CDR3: CASSSGTYIEKLFF

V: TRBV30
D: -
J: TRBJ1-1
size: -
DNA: TGTGCCTGGAGTGTGCCGGGGGCGAACACTGAAGCTTTCTTT
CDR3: CAWSVPGANTEAFF

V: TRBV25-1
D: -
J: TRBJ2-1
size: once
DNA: TGTGCCAGCAGTGCACGTGGCTCGACCCTCGCTCGGGACAATGAGCAGTTCTTC
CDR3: CASSARGSTLARDNEQFF

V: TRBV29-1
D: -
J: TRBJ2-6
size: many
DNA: TGCAGCGTTGAGTGGCTCAACTCTGGGGCCAACGTCCTGACTTTC
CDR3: CSVEWLNSGANVLTF

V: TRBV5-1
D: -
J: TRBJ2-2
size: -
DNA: TGCGCCAGCAGCCCTGAGGCCCAGGGGCACACCGGGGAGCTGTTTTTT
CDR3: CASSPEAQGHTGELFF

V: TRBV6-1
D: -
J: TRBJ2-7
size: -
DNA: TGTGCCAGCAGTGAAGCCGGAACAGGGTCCTACGAGCAGTACTTC
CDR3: CASSEAGTGSYEQYF

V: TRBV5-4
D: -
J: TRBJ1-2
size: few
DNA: TGTGCCAGCAGCCGCCTAAGTACGGTTAACTATGGCTACACCTTC
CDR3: CASSRLSTVNYGYTF

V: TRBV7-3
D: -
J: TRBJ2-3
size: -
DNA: TGTGCCAGCAGCCCCGGGCACACAGATACGCAGTATTTT
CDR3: CASSPGHTDTQYF

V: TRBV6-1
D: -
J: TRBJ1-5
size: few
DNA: TGTGCCAGCACCCGTGATCGGGGCGATCAGCCCCAGCATTTT
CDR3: CASTRDRGDQPQHF

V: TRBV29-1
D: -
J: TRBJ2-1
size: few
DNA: TGCAGCGTTGAAGATCATGAAGGGGCTTCCTACAATGAGCAGTTCTTC
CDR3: CSVEDHEGASYNEQFF

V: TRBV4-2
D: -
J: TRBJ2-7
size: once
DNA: TGTGCCAGCAGCCAAGATCTAGGAGACAGTTTATACGAGCAGTACTTC
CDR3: CASSQDLGDSLYEQYF

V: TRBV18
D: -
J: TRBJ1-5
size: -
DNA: TGTGCCAGCTCACCCACAGCGGTAAAGCCCCAGCATTTT
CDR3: CASSPTAVKPQHF

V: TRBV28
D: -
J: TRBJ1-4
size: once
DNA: TGTGCCAGCAGTTTACGGGAGAGCAAACTGTTTTTT
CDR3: CASSLRESKLFF

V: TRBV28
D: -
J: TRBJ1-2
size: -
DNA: TGTGCCAGCAGCCCGAGACTAGGTGGCTACACCTTC
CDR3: CASSPRLGGYTF

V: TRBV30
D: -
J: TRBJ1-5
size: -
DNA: TGTGCCGCAGGGGCCAATCAGCCCCAGCATTTT
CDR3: CAAGANQPQHF

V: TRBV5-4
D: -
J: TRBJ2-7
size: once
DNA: TGTGCCAGCAGCTTCGGGGTTTCCTCCTACGAGCAGTACTTC
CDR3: CASSFGVSSYEQYF

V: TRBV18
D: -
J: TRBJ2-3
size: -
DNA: TGTGCCAGCTCAGACTTGACTAGCACAGATACGCAGTATTTT
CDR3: CASSDLTSTDTQYF

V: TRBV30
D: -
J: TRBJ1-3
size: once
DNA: TGTGCCTGGAGTGTACCTAGGCAGAGCTCTGGAAACACCATATATTTT
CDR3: CAWSVPRQSSGNTIYF

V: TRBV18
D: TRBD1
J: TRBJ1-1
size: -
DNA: TGTGCCAGCTCCTACGGACAGGCTGAAGCTTTCTTT
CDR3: CASSYGQAEAFF

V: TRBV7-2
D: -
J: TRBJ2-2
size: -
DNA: TGTGCCAGCAGCTTCCCCTCCCTCGGGGAGCTGTTTTTT
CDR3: CASSFPSLGELFF

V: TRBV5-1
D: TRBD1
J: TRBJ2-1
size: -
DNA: TGCGCCAGCAGCTTGGGACAGGGGGCCACCCGGGTGCAGTTCTTC
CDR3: CASSLGQGATRVQFF

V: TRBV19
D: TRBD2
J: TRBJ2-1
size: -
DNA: TGTGCCAGTAGTATCCCGGGACTAGCGAAAAGTGAGCAGTTCTTC
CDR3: CASSIPGLAKSEQFF

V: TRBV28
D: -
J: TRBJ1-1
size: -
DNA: TGTGCCAGCAGTCCGGATCCGGTGAACACTGAAGCTTTCTTT
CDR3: CASSPDPVNTEAFF

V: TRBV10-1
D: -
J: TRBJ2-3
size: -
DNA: TGCGCCAGCAGTCGACTACCCTTCACATTGAATACGCAGTATTTT
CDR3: CASSRLPFTLNTQYF

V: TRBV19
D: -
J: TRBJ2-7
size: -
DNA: TGTGCCAGTACCCGCAGGATTCCTGGGGAGCAGTACTTC
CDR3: CASTRRIPGEQYF

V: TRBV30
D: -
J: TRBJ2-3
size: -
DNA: TGTGCCTGGAGTCCTTCGGGTACAGATACGCAGTATTTT
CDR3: CAWSPSGTDTQYF

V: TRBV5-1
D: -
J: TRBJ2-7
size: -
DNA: TGCGCCAGCAGCTTTAGGGACTCCTACGAGCAGTACTTC
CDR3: CASSFRDSYEQYF

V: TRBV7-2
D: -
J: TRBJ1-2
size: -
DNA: TGTGCCAGCAGCTTAGGGACTCAGGGTGGCTACACCTTC
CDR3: CASSLGTQGGYTF

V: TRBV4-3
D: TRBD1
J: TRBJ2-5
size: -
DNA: TGCGCCAGCAGCCAAGATTTCGGGACAGGGTCCTGGGAGCAGTACTTC
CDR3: CASSQDFGTGSWEQYF

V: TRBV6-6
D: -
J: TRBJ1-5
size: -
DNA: TGTGCCAGCAGTTACTCCCCCAGTCAGCCCCAGCATTTT
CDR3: CASSYSPSQPQHF

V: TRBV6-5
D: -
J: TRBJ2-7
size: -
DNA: TGTGCCAGCAGCCCAAGCAGGGTTAAGATCTACGAGCAGTACTTC
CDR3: CASSPSRVKIYEQYF

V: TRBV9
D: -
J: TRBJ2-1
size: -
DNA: TGTGCCAGCAGCGGACTAGTAGGGCTCAATGAGCAGTTCTTC
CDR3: CASSGLVGLNEQFF

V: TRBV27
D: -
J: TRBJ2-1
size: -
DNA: TGTGCCAGCAGCCTAGCCCTAGGTGAGCAGTTCTTC
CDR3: CASSLALGEQFF

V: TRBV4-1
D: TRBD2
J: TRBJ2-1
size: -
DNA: TGCGCCAGCAGCCAACGGTCTATCACAGCGGGGGGGCTTGAGCAGTTCTTC
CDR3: CASSQRSITAGGLEQFF

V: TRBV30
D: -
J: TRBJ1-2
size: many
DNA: TGTGCCTGGAATCCCGGACTTTATGGCTACACCTTC
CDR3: CAWNPGLYGYTF

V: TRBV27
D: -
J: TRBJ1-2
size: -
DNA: TGTGCCAGCAGCCGAGGGCCCGGGGGATACTATGGCTACACCTTC
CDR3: CASSRGPGGYYGYTF

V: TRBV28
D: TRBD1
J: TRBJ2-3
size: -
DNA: TGTGCCAGCACCCGACAGGGGAATTTCGATACGCAGTATTTT
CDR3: CASTRQGNFDTQYF

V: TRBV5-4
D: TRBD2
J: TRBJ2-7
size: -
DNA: TGTGCCAGCAGCTTGGCGGGACTAGCGGGAGGTAGCGAGCAGTACTTC
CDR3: CASSLAGLAGGSEQYF

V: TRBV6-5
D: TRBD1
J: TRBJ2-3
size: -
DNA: TGTGCCAGCAGCAACACAGGGGGAATTTCAGATACGCAGTATTTT
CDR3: CASSNTGGISDTQYF

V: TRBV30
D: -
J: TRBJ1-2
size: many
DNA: TGTGCCTGGAGTGGGGGGAACTATGGCTACACCTTC
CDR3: CAWSGGNYGYTF

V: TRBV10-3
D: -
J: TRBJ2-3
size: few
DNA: TGTGCCACGACAGACGGGTCAGATACGCAGTATTTT
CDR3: CATTDGSDTQYF

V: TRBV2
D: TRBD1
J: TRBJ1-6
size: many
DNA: TGTGCCAGCAGTGAATACGCAGGGGGAGGATCACCCCTCCACTTT
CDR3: CASSEYAGGGSPLHF

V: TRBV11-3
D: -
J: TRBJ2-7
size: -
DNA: TGTGCCAGCAGCTTAGGGGAAGGTAGTGTCTACGAGCAGTACTTC
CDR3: CASSLGEGSVYEQYF

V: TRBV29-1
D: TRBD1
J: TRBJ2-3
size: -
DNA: TGCAGCCATGACAGGGGTGGAAGCACAGATACGCAGTATTTT
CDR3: CSHDRGGSTDTQYF

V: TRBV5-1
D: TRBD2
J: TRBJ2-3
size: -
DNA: TGCGCCAGCAGCTTTGCGGGAGAGCGCACAGATACGCAGTATTTT
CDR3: CASSFAGERTDTQYF

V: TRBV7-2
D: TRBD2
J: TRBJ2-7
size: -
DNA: TGTGCCAGCAGCGTGAAGGGACTAGGCCTCTCCTACGAGCAGTACTTC
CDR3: CASSVKGLGLSYEQYF

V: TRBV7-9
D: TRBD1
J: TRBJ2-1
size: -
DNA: TGTGCCAGCAGCTACTACGAAACAGGGGGCAATGAGCAGTTCTTC
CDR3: CASSYYETGGNEQFF

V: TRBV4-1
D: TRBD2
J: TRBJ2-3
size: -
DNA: TGCGCCAGCAGCCACCCTGGGACTAGCGCGACGCAGTATTTT
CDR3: CASSHPGTSATQYF

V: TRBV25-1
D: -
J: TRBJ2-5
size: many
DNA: TGTGCCAGCAGTATAGTACACCTAAGTGGGAAAGAGACCCAGTACTTC
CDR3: CASSIVHLSGKETQYF